The 29 T cell receptor beta chains reported below all come from one sample, sequenced in a study of T cell responses to AZD1222 COVID-19 vaccine. The assay was immunoSEQ multiplex PCR, and TCRdb's table has in-frame clones only and misses some. Among about 140,000 clones listed, about 91% were seen once. The sequenced sample was peripheral blood, obtained 28 days after the second AZD1222 dose. The source is an adult who received the AZD1222 COVID-19 vaccine.

Comment on this clone: Other DNA sequences of this sample code for an identical CDR3. This chain connects TRBV19 to TRBJ1-2; D is ambiguous. Deletions cut 1 base from V and 0 bases from J, with 3 bases between. Germline CDR1 is LNHDA and CDR2 is SQIVND (reference sequence). The CDR3 runs to 13 residues. CDR3 nucleotide sequence: TGTGCCAGTAGTATAGGTTCTAACTATGGCTACACCTTC. This codes for CASSIGSNYGYTF.

This sequence joins TRBV6-6 and TRBJ1-5; D ambiguous. Per the germline V gene, CDR1 is MNHNY and CDR2 is SVGAGI (reference sequence). CDR3 length equals 17 residues. Trimming cost V 5 bases and J 0 bases, with 17 bases left between them. CDR3 DNA sequence: TGTGCCAGCAGTCGGACCGGAGAAACCTATAGCAATCAGCCCCAGCATTTT. Residues: CASSRTGETYSNQPQHF.

V is TRBV7-8 and J is TRBJ2-3; D may be TRBD1 (6 bases). Per germline, CDR1 SGHVS and CDR2 FQNEAQ. This CDR3 has 16 residues. V was trimmed by 5 bases and J by 3 bases, leaving 18 bases between them. The CDR3 DNA reads TGTGCCAGCAGCCCCCGAGGGGCTAGGGGGACAGATACGCAGTATTTT. This translates into CASSPRGARGTDTQYF.

The chain links TRBV19 to TRBJ2-3, with 8 bases aligning to TRBD1. Germline V gives CDR1 LNHDA, CDR2 SQIVND (reference sequence). After removal of 6 bases from V and 2 bases from J, the junction contained 10 bases not matched to a gene. This CDR3 contains 16 residues. The DNA of the CDR3 is TGTGCCAGTAGCCGAGATCCGGGACAGGCCACAGATACGCAGTATTTT. Its translation is CASSRDPGQATDTQYF.

This rearrangement joins TRBV6-5 to TRBJ1-4; 11 positions match TRBD1. The CDR3 runs 15 residues. J was trimmed by 7 bases and V by 5 bases; bases with no gene match: 6. Germline V CDR1 and CDR2: MNHEY, SVGAGI. The CDR3 DNA reads TGTGCCAGCAGTCGTACCGGGACAGGGGGTGAAAAACTGTTTTTT. This translates into CASSRTGTGGEKLFF.

This sequence joins TRBV19 and TRBJ1-4, with 7 bases that match TRBD1. CDR1 and CDR2 from the germline V gene are LNHDA and SQIVND (reference sequence). The J segment lost 12 bases and the V segment lost 4 bases, leaving 2 bases of the junction unmatched. This CDR3 spans 11 amino acids. CDR3 protein: CASSKGAELFF. For the CDR3, the DNA is TGTGCCAGTAGTAAGGGGGCAGAACTGTTTTTT.

CDR3 coding DNA: TGCGCCAGCAGCTTGGATCGAGATACGCAGTATTTT. Protein: CASSLDRDTQYF. The rearrangement uses TRBV5-1 and TRBJ2-3; D remains unclear. The CDR3 contains 12 residues. The V end was cut by 0 bases, the J end by 5 bases, with 4 bases between. Germline loops: CDR1 SGHRS, CDR2 YFSETQ. The full variable domain, completed using reference TRBV5-1 and TRBJ2-3, is KAGVTQTPRYLIKTRGQQVTLSCSPISGHRSVSWYQQTPGQGLQFLFEYFSETQRNKGNFPGRFSGRQFSNSRSEMNVSTLELGDSALYLCASSLDRDTQYFGPGTRLTVL.

In this sample, this clone turned up a few times. This chain joins TRBV10-3 and TRBJ1-3, with D maybe TRBD1 (5 bases). CDR3 length: 17 amino acids. With 0 bases removed from V and 4 bases from J, the gap between germline ends came to 16 bases. Germline CDR1 ENHRY, CDR2 SYGVKD. CDR3 amino acids: CAISESGQGGFGNTIYF. The CDR3 bases are TGTGCCATCAGTGAGTCGGGGCAGGGAGGTTTCGGAAACACCATATATTTT.

The chain joins TRBV7-9 to TRBJ1-4; no firm D call. This CDR3 contains 16 residues. Germline CDR1 and CDR2: SEHNR and FQNEAQ (reference sequence). With 5 bases removed from V and 7 bases from J, the gap between germline ends came to 20 bases. The CDR3 region has the DNA TGTGCCAGCAGCGGCCCACGGCAGGTCGAGAGTGAAAAACTGTTTTTT. As protein: CASSGPRQVESEKLFF.

With respect to this clone: One end of the junction fails to match germline, which may point to a read error. The rearrangement links TRBV4-1 to TRBJ1-1; D is uncertain. The CDR3 is made up of 10 amino acids. Germline V gene lookup returns CDR1 MGHRA and CDR2 YSYEKL. This CDR3 is CASGHPEAFF. CDR3 coding DNA: TGCGCCAGCGGCCATCCTGAAGCTTTCTTT.

V and J are TRBV19 and TRBJ2-2; the D gene is possibly TRBD1 (6 bases). Germline lookup yields CDR1 LNHDA and CDR2 SQIVND (reference sequence). The CDR3 has 14 residues. Trimming took 3 bases from V and 8 from J, leaving 13 bases between them. This CDR3 reads CASSIRTVTGELFF. Here the CDR3 DNA reads TGTGCCAGTAGTATTCGGACAGTCACTGGGGAGCTGTTTTTT.

The chain links TRBV4-1 to TRBJ1-2; 8 bases map to TRBD1. The CDR3 is made up of 15 amino acids. The V gene's germline CDR1 is MGHRA and CDR2 YSYEKL. J was trimmed by 3 bases and V by 3 bases; bases with no gene match: 6. The CDR3 DNA reads TGCGCCAGCAGCCAGGCAGACAGGGGTGACTATGGCTACACCTTC. Its translation: CASSQADRGDYGYTF.

The rearrangement links TRBV7-2 to TRBJ2-2; tentatively, D is TRBD1 (5 bases). CDR1 and CDR2 from the germline V gene are SGHTA and FQGNSA. The V and J ends lost 5 bases and 4 bases respectively, with 14 bases between them. This CDR3 has 15 residues. CDR3 DNA sequence: TGTGCCAGCAGCCCTCCGGCGGACATCACCGGGGAGCTGTTTTTT. This gives the protein CASSPPADITGELFF.

This chain's CDR3 is CASSDRRRGQETQYF. CDR3 DNA: TGTGCCAGCAGTGACCGACGACGGGGACAAGAGACCCAGTACTTC. The chain joins TRBV6-4 to TRBJ2-5; possible D gene TRBD2, 5 bases. The CDR3 spans 15 residues. Trimming left V 2 bases short and J 2 bases short, with 12 bases between. CDR1 MRHNA and CDR2 SNTAGT come from the germline V gene.

This rearrangement joins TRBV6-6 to TRBJ2-7; the D gene is possibly TRBD1 (5 bases). Per the germline V gene, CDR1 is MNHNY and CDR2 is SVGAGI (reference sequence). V gave up 7 bases and J gave up 2 bases, with 12 bases separating them. This CDR3 has 13 amino acids. The CDR3 sequence: CASTGRVAYEQYF. The CDR3 coding sequence is TGTGCCAGCACCGGCAGGGTTGCCTACGAGCAGTACTTC.

The chain is built from TRBV6-5 and TRBJ1-1; 9 positions agree with TRBD1. CDR1 and CDR2 (germline): MNHEY, SVGAGI. CDR3 length: 15 residues. The V and J ends lost 7 bases and 1 base, in that order; junction bases with no gene match: 7. The CDR3 loop reads CASTRDRATNTEAFF. The CDR3 DNA sequence: TGTGCCAGCACCCGGGACAGGGCAACGAACACTGAAGCTTTCTTT.

The CDR3 region is CASGELVDFAWYGYTF. CDR3 coding DNA: TGTGCCAGCGGTGAATTGGTTGACTTTGCTTGGTATGGCTACACCTTC. The chain uses TRBV5-4 and TRBJ1-2; D is undetermined. CDR1 and CDR2 from the germline V gene are SGHNT and YYREEE (reference sequence). The CDR3 loop spans 16 amino acids. Trimming took 7 bases from V and 5 from J, leaving 24 bases between them.

Here the CDR3 DNA reads TGTGCCAGCAGTTTATTGGCAGGGGCGCCCACTGAAGCTTTCTTT. It is translated as CASSLLAGAPTEAFF. The chain joins TRBV28 to TRBJ1-1, with D possibly being TRBD1 (6 bases). Germline assignment: CDR1 MDHEN and CDR2 SYDVKM. The CDR3 totals 15 residues. V was clipped by 1 base and J by 4 bases, with 13 bases between them.

The chain is built from TRBV10-2 and TRBJ1-5; 7 bases align to TRBD1. This CDR3 contains 14 residues. V shed 8 bases, J shed 0 bases, and the junction held 4 bases outside the gene matches. Germline lookup yields CDR1 WSHSY and CDR2 SAAADI. This CDR3 is CASRTGYSNQPQHF. CDR3 DNA sequence: TGCGCCAGCCGGACAGGTTATAGCAATCAGCCCCAGCATTTT.

The chain is built from TRBV30 and TRBJ1-1; unclear D gene. Germline CDR1 reads GTSNPN; CDR2 reads SVGIG (reference sequence). CDR3 length equals 15 residues. The ends were cut back, 3 bases at V and 1 base at J, with 15 bases in the middle. CDR3 sequence: CAWRRKDATNTEAFF. The CDR3, as DNA: TGTGCCTGGAGACGGAAGGACGCTACGAACACTGAAGCTTTCTTT. Full variable domain (missing parts from reference TRBV30 and TRBJ1-1): SQTIHQWPATLVQPVGSPLSLECTVEGTSNPNLYWYRQAAGRGLQLLFYSVGIGQISSEVPQNLSASRPQDRQFILSSKKLLLSDSGFYLCAWRRKDATNTEAFFGQGTRLTVV.

The DNA of the CDR3 is TGTGCCAGTAGTATAGCGGGGGGTAACACTGAAGCTTTCTTT. The encoded protein is CASSIAGGNTEAFF. This chain joins TRBV19 and TRBJ1-1; a weak D match, TRBD1 (5 bases). The CDR3 contains 14 residues. Germline CDR1 LNHDA, CDR2 SQIVND (reference sequence). Trimming pared 1 base from V and 2 bases from J, leaving 8 bases between.

The rearrangement uses TRBV11-2 and TRBJ1-1, with TRBD1 as a possible D gene (5 bases). Trimming shortened V by 5 bases and J by 0 bases, and 13 bases separated the two germline ends. Germline CDR1 is SGHAT and CDR2 is FQNNGV. The CDR3 loop spans 15 amino acids. CDR3 nucleotides: TGTGCCAGCAGCCGCGACAGCTACATGAACACTGAAGCTTTCTTT. Protein sequence: CASSRDSYMNTEAFF.

The gene calls are TRBV27 and TRBJ2-1, with 12 bases identical to TRBD2. The CDR3 spans 17 residues. V shed 6 bases, J shed 0 bases, and the junction held 6 bases outside the gene matches. Germline V gene lookup returns CDR1 MNHEY and CDR2 SMNVEV (reference sequence). The CDR3 is CASRLRTSGTSYNEQFF. The CDR3 DNA is TGTGCCAGCAGGCTCCGGACTAGCGGGACCTCCTACAATGAGCAGTTCTTC.

J is TRBJ1-2 and V is TRBV5-5, with D unresolved. The CDR3 covers 13 residues. Trimming took off 0 bases at V and 4 bases at J, with 7 bases between the two ends. Germline assignment: CDR1 SGHKS and CDR2 YYEKEE (reference sequence). The CDR3 sequence is CASSLGRAYGYTF. CDR3 nucleotides: TGTGCCAGCAGCTTGGGGAGGGCCTATGGCTACACCTTC.

The V call is TRBV5-8, the J call TRBJ1-1; maybe TRBD1 (6 bases). Trimming removed 2 bases from V and 3 bases from J, with 11 bases in between. This CDR3 has 14 residues. From germline, CDR1 is SGHTS and CDR2 YDEGEE. The CDR3 DNA sequence: TGTGCCAGCAGCTTTGGGGGCGGCTACACTGAAGCTTTCTTT. Its translation is CASSFGGGYTEAFF.

The chain employs TRBV10-1 and TRBJ1-1, with D uncertain. The CDR3 has 12 residues. CDR1 is WNHNN, CDR2 SYGVQD, per germline (reference sequence). The V end lost 5 bases, the J end lost 5 bases, and 9 bases lay between the germline ends. The DNA for the CDR3 is TGCGCCAGCAGTCTCTCTGCGACTGAAGCTTTCTTT. Protein: CASSLSATEAFF.

This clone was recorded once. This chain uses TRBV29-1 with TRBJ1-1; tentative D call: TRBD1 (6 bases). This CDR3 is built from 15 residues. The germline V gene has CDR1 SQVTM and CDR2 ANQGSEA. V was pared by 6 bases and J by 0 bases, with 17 bases between. The CDR3 DNA reads TGCAGCGTAGCCACTAGACAGGCCCTGAACACTGAAGCTTTCTTT. Amino acid sequence: CSVATRQALNTEAFF.

The V gene is TRBV12-3 or TRBV12-4, the J gene TRBJ1-2, with 7 bases aligning to TRBD1. The CDR3 contains 12 residues. The ends lost 5 bases at V and 7 bases at J; junction bases unmatched: 4. CDR3 in DNA: TGTGCCAGCAGTGGGCGGACAGGTGGCTACACCTTC. Its protein is CASSGRTGGYTF.

J is TRBJ1-4 and V is TRBV27, with D possibly TRBD1 on 6 matching bases. Germline V gene lookup returns CDR1 MNHEY and CDR2 SMNVEV (reference sequence). There are 14 residues in the CDR3. Trimming stripped 8 bases from V and 4 bases from J, with 14 bases between. The DNA for the CDR3 is TGTGCCAGCGGCCAAAGGGGGGATAATGAAAAACTGTTTTTT. Translation: CASGQRGDNEKLFF.